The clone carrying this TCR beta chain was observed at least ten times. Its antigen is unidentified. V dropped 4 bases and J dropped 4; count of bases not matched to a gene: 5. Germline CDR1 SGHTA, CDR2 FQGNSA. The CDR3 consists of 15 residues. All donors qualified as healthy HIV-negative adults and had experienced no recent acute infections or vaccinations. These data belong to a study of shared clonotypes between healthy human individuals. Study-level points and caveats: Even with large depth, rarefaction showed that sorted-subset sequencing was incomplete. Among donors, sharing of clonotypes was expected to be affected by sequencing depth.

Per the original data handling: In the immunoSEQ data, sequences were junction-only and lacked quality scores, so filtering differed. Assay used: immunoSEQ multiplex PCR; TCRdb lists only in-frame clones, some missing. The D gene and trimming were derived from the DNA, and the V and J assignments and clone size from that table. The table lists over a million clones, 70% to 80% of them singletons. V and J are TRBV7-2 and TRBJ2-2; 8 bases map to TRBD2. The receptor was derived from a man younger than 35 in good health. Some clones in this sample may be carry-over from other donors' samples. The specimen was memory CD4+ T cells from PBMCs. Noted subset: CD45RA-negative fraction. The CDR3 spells CASSYSGTSTGELFF. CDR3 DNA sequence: TGTGCCAGCAGCTATAGCGGGACCTCCACCGGGGAGCTGTTTTTT.